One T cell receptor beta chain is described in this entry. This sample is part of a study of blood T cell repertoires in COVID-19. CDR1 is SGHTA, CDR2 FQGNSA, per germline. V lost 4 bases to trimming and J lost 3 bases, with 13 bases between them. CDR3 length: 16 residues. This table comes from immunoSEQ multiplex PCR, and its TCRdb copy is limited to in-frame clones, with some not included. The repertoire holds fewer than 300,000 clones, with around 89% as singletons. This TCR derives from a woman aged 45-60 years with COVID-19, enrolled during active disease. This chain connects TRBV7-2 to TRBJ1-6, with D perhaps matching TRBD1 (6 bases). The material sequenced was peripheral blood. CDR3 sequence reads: CASSSPDRHYNSPLHF. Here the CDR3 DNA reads TGTGCCAGCAGCTCTCCAGACAGGCACTATAATTCACCCCTCCACTTT.